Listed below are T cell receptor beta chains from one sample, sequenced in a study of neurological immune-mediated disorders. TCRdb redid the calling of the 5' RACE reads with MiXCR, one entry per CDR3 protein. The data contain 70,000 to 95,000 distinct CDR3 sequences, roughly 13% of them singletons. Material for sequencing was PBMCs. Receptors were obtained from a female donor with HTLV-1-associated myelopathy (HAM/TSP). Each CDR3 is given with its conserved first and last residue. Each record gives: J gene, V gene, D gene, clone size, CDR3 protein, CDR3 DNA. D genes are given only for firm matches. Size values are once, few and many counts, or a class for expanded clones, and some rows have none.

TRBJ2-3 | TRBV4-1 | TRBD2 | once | CASSQSSGGRTDTQYF | TGCGCCAGCAGCCAATCTAGCGGGGGGAGGACAGATACGCAGTATTTT
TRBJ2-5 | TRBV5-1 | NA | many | CASSLGVQETQYF | TGCGCCAGCAGCTTGGGGGTCCAAGAGACCCAGTACTTC
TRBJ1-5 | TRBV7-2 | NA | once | CASSLWGRQEYSNQPQHF | TGTGCCAGCAGCCTATGGGGGAGGCAGGAATATAGCAATCAGCCCCAGCATTTT
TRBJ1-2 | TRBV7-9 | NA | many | CASSMTDFYGYTF | TGTGCCAGCAGTATGACAGATTTCTATGGCTACACCTTC
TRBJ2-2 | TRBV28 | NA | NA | CASCGIVRTGELFF | TGTGCCAGCTGTGGGATTGTGCGGACCGGGGAGCTGTTTTTT
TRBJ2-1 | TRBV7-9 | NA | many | CASSLAAIHPGSSYNEQFF | TGTGCCAGCAGCTTAGCGGCGATCCATCCTGGAAGCTCCTACAATGAGCAGTTCTTC
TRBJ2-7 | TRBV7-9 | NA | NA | CASSPRDVYEQYF | TGTGCCAGCAGCCCGCGGGACGTCTACGAGCAGTACTTC
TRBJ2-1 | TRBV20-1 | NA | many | CSATGTQSYNEQFF | TGCAGTGCTACCGGGACTCAATCCTACAATGAGCAGTTCTTC
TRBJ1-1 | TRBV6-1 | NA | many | CASSEFRGADTEAFF | TGTGCCAGCAGTGAATTCAGGGGAGCGGACACTGAAGCTTTCTTT
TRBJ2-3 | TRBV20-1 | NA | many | CSASALSTDTQYF | TGCAGTGCTAGCGCCTTAAGCACAGATACGCAGTATTTT
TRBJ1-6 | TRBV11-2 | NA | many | CASSLGFDFSPLHF | TGTGCCAGCAGCTTAGGCTTTGATTTTTCACCCCTCCACTTT
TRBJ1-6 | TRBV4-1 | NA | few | CASSQESSYNSPLHF | TGCGCCAGCAGCCAAGAAAGCTCCTATAATTCACCCCTCCACTTT
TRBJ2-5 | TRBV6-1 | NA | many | CASSETATLETQYF | TGTGCCAGCAGTGAAACGGCTACCCTGGAGACCCAGTACTTC
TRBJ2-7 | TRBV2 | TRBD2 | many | CASSYGGARYEQYF | TGTGCCAGCAGTTACGGGGGGGCCCGGTACGAGCAGTACTTC
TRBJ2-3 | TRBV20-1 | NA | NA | CSATFADTQYF | TGCAGTGCCACCTTCGCAGATACGCAGTATTTT
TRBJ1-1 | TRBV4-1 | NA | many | CASSQGRGNTEAFF | TGCGCCAGCAGCCAAGGACGCGGGAACACTGAAGCTTTCTTT
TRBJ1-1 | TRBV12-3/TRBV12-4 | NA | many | CASSPGGGRKTEAFF | TGTGCCAGCAGCCCGGGGGGGGGGCGCAAAACTGAAGCTTTCTTT
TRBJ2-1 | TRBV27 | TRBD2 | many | CASSLSGTRDDEQFF | TGTGCCAGCAGTTTATCCGGGACTAGAGACGATGAGCAGTTCTTC
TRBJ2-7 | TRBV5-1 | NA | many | CASSLNTGNEQYF | TGCGCCAGCAGCCTCAACACGGGGAACGAGCAGTACTTC
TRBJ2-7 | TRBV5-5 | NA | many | CASSLRATSYEQYF | TGTGCCAGCAGCTTGCGGGCCACTTCCTACGAGCAGTACTTC
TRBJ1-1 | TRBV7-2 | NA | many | CASSLDIGTEAFF | TGTGCCAGCAGCTTAGATATAGGGACTGAAGCTTTCTTT
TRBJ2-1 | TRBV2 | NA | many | CASSEANSYNEQFF | TGTGCCAGCAGTGAAGCTAACTCCTACAATGAGCAGTTCTTC
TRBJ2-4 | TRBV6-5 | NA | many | CASRREAKNIQYF | TGTGCCAGCAGGAGGGAGGCCAAAAACATTCAGTACTTC
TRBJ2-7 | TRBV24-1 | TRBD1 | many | CATRQGDGYEQYF | TGTGCCACCAGACAGGGGGACGGGTACGAGCAGTACTTC
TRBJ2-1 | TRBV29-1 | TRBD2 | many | CSSGTSGTNNEQFF | TGCAGCTCGGGGACTAGCGGGACGAACAATGAGCAGTTCTTC
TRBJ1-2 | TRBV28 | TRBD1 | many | CASITMGQGSYGYTF | TGTGCCAGCATTACGATGGGACAGGGGAGCTATGGCTACACCTTC
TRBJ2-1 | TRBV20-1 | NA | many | CSATEGVNEQFF | TGCAGTGCTACAGAAGGGGTCAATGAGCAGTTCTTC
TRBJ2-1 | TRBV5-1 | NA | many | CASSQYGGPLEQFF | TGCGCCAGCAGCCAATACGGGGGACCGCTCGAGCAGTTCTTC
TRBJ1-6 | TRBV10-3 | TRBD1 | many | CAISGGTAYSPLHF | TGTGCCATCAGTGGAGGGACAGCATATTCACCCCTCCACTTT
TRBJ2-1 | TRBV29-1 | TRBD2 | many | CSSPAGAAGNEQFF | TGCAGCTCCCCAGCGGGGGCGGCTGGAAATGAGCAGTTCTTC
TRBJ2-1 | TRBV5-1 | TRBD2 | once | CANSQTGLTYNEQFF | TGTGCCAACAGCCAAACGGGACTAACCTACAATGAGCAGTTCTTC
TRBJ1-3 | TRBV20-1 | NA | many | CSARDRRGWSGNTIYF | TGCAGTGCTAGAGATAGAAGGGGGTGGTCGGGAAACACCATATATTTT
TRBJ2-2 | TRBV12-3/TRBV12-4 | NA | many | CASRTLGTNTGELFF | TGTGCCAGCAGAACGCTAGGAACGAACACCGGGGAGCTGTTTTTT
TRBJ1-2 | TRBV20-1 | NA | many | CSALWGNGYTF | TGCAGTGCCCTATGGGGCAATGGCTACACCTTC